The 20 T cell receptor beta chains below were found in one sample sequenced in a study of T cells in Graves' hyperthyroidism and ophthalmopathy. It was RNA transcripts that yielded the amplified TCR beta CDR3 regions. During a first-round RT-PCR of the TCR CDR3, the HTBI primer set was used. TCRdb re-derived calls from the multiplex PCR reads in MiXCR, one entry per CDR3 protein. The sample carries around 350,000 distinct CDR3 sequences, 19% recorded once. Source material: blood. These TCRs come from a woman aged 18-29 years with Graves' hyperthyroidism.

This clonotype was seen repeatedly, ten times or more. The rearrangement links TRBV12-3 or TRBV12-4 to TRBJ1-1; the D is unclear. The CDR3 contains 12 residues. V was pared by 8 bases and J by 4 bases, with 11 bases between. The CDR3 spells CASQSSSTEAFF. The CDR3 DNA sequence: TGTGCCAGCCAGTCTTCTTCCACTGAAGCTTTCTTT.

J is TRBJ1-5 and V is TRBV20-1; 11 bases map to TRBD1. The CDR3 extends over 15 amino acids. Germline V CDR1 and CDR2: DFQATT, SNEGSKA (reference sequence). J gave up 6 bases and V 6 bases, and 10 bases lay outside the gene matches. In DNA form, the CDR3 reads TGCAGTGCCCAGGACAGGGGGCATGTCAGTCAGCCCCAGCATTTT. The encoded protein is CSAQDRGHVSQPQHF.

This clonotype was detected ten times or more. The CDR3 DNA reads TGTGCCAGCATTCCAGGGAAAGGCTACGAGCAGTACTTC. Its protein product is CASIPGKGYEQYF. The chain combines TRBV2 with TRBJ2-7, with TRBD1 as a possible D gene (5 bases). The CDR3 covers 13 residues. V lost 7 bases and J lost 3, with 13 bases in between. Germline V lookup: CDR1 SNHLY, CDR2 FYNNEI.

Concerning this clonotype itself: This may be a read error: a much more frequent sequence differs by one nucleotide. DNA of the CDR3: TGTGCCACCGACTCGCCGGCAGGGAGGTACGAGCAGTACTTC. Amino acid sequence: CATDSPAGRYEQYF. J is TRBJ2-7 and V is TRBV12-3 or TRBV12-4; a possible D gene is TRBD2 (6 bases). The V end lost 10 bases, the J end lost 4 bases, and 20 bases lay between the germline ends. The CDR3 contains 14 residues.

In this sample, this clonotype turned up many times. The chain recombines TRBV29-1 with TRBJ1-2; D gene ambiguous. CDR1 and CDR2 (germline): SQVTM, ANQGSEA. V was clipped by 4 bases and J by 5 bases, with 11 bases between them. The CDR3 has 12 amino acids. The CDR3 DNA sequence: TGCAGCGTTGTTGGAGGGAGGTATGGCTACACCTTC. Translated, it gives CSVVGGRYGYTF.

This clonotype was counted at least ten times. V gene TRBV6-2 or TRBV6-3 combines with J gene TRBJ1-1; no clear D gene. The germline V gene has CDR1 MNHEY and CDR2 SVGEGT. There are 11 residues in the CDR3. V was trimmed by 5 bases and J by 4 bases, leaving 5 bases between them. The DNA for the CDR3 is TGTGCCAGCAGTGACATCACTGAAGCTTTCTTT. Its protein product is CASSDITEAFF.

V is TRBV2 and J is TRBJ1-1, with D unresolved. The CDR3 has 13 amino acids. Germline loops: CDR1 SNHLY, CDR2 FYNNEI. Trimming took off 7 bases at V and 1 base at J, with 10 bases between the two ends. CDR3 loop: CASKFIWNTEAFF. In nucleotides, the CDR3 is TGTGCCAGCAAATTTATTTGGAACACTGAAGCTTTCTTT.

This clonotype was detected ten times or more. This chain links TRBV5-1 with TRBJ2-2; D might be TRBD1 (6 bases). The CDR3 consists of 16 residues. Looked up from germline, CDR1 is SGHRS and CDR2 is YFSETQ. V lost 1 base, J lost 4 bases, and 14 bases lay in between. The CDR3 spells CASSLFETGGTGELFF. CDR3 bases: TGCGCCAGCAGCTTGTTTGAGACAGGAGGCACCGGGGAGCTGTTTTTT.

Many counts were recorded for this clonotype. The V and J genes are TRBV6-5 and TRBJ2-7, with 11 nucleotides matching TRBD1. Germline loops: CDR1 MNHEY, CDR2 SVGAGI. CDR3 length: 14 residues. The junction had 4 bases not matched to a gene; V was cut back by 4 bases and J by 5 bases. The CDR3 coding sequence is TGTGCCAGCAGTTCAGGACAGGGGGCCCACGAGCAGTACTTC. Translated, it gives CASSSGQGAHEQYF.

This clonotype has a count of ten or more. This rearrangement joins TRBV12-3 or TRBV12-4 to TRBJ1-2; D is ambiguous. CDR3 length: 12 amino acids. The V end was cut by 5 bases, the J end by 5 bases, with 9 bases between. The CDR3 DNA reads as TGTGCCAGCAGTGAGACCGGTTATGGCTACACCTTC. Translating gives CASSETGYGYTF.

This clonotype was observed a handful of times. The chain uses TRBV13 and TRBJ1-5; no clear D. Germline CDR1 reads PRHDT; CDR2 reads FYEKMQ (reference sequence). The CDR3 spans 16 residues. The V gene lost 4 bases and the J gene lost 5 bases, with 18 bases spanning the gap. The CDR3 sequence: CASSSPCILGHQPQHF. The DNA for the CDR3 is TGTGCCAGCAGCTCCCCCTGTATTTTGGGTCATCAGCCCCAGCATTTT.

The chain uses TRBV6-2 or TRBV6-3 and TRBJ2-1, with 9 nucleotides matching TRBD2. The junction had 2 bases not matched to a gene; V was cut back by 5 bases and J by 3 bases. Germline V gives CDR1 MNHEY, CDR2 SVGEGT. The CDR3 totals 14 residues. The CDR3 is CASSPSGNYNEQFF. DNA of the CDR3: TGTGCCAGCAGTCCTAGCGGGAACTACAATGAGCAGTTCTTC.

This clonotype was seen many times. The chain employs TRBV6-5 and TRBJ1-1; tentatively, D is TRBD1 (6 bases). Germline V gene lookup returns CDR1 MNHEY and CDR2 SVGAGI. V was cut by 3 bases and J by 6 bases, with 23 bases left in between. This CDR3 is 17 amino acids long. CDR3 in amino acids: CASSYYYSRGQFPEAFF. CDR3 DNA: TGTGCCAGCAGTTATTACTATTCCCGCGGACAGTTTCCTGAAGCTTTCTTT.

This clonotype was recorded at least ten times. The chain is built from TRBV24-1 and TRBJ2-2; TRBD1 matches at 8 bases. This CDR3 comprises 15 residues. V lost 7 bases to trimming and J lost 6 bases; unmatched junction nucleotides: 9. Germline V gene lookup returns CDR1 KGHDR and CDR2 SFDVKD. The CDR3: CATSPGTGEAGELFF. The CDR3 DNA reads TGTGCCACCAGCCCCGGGACAGGCGAGGCCGGGGAGCTGTTTTTT.

This clonotype was detected ten times or more. The chain links TRBV27 to TRBJ1-5; possible D gene TRBD1, 5 bases. Trimming cost V 5 bases and J 7 bases, with 18 bases left between them. Germline CDR1 reads MNHEY; CDR2 reads SMNVEV (reference sequence). This CDR3 has 15 amino acids. The CDR3 coding sequence is TGTGCCAGCAGTCCGAATATAAGGGGTGGGCAGCCCCAGCATTTT. It translates to CASSPNIRGGQPQHF.

This chain connects TRBV20-1 to TRBJ2-5; a possible D gene is TRBD2 (6 bases). Between the trimmed V and J ends, which lost 5 bases and 3 bases, there was a span of 19 bases. This CDR3 has 15 residues. The germline V gene has CDR1 DFQATT and CDR2 SNEGSKA (reference sequence). The CDR3 DNA follows: TGCAGTGCTTGCCCCGAGCGGGCGGAAGAAGAGACCCAGTACTTC. Its translation is CSACPERAEEETQYF.

The chain is built from TRBV20-1 and TRBJ2-7; the D is unclear. V lost 3 bases to trimming and J lost 2 bases, with 17 bases between them. Per germline, CDR1 DFQATT and CDR2 SNEGSKA (reference sequence). The CDR3 loop spans 15 amino acids. In DNA, the CDR3 is TGCAGTGCTAGTCCGGTCAGAAGGGCCCCCTACGAGCAGTACTTC. It specifies CSASPVRRAPYEQYF.

CDR3 bases: TGTGCCAGCAGCTTCCAGGGGGGGAACGACGAGCAGTACTTC. Translated: CASSFQGGNDEQYF. The gene calls are TRBV7-9 and TRBJ2-7; TRBD1 or TRBD2 may be the D gene (7 bases each). This CDR3 has 14 residues. Germline V CDR1 and CDR2: SEHNR, FQNEAQ (reference sequence). V lost 3 bases and J lost 5, with 14 bases in between. The complete variable domain, with remaining parts taken from reference TRBV7-9 and TRBJ2-7, reads DTGVSQNPRHKITKRGQNVTFRCDPISEHNRLYWYRQTLGQGPEFLTYFQNEAQLEKSRLLSDRFSAERPKGSFSTLEIQRTEQGDSAMYLCASSFQGGNDEQYFGPGTRLTVT.

This clonotype has a count of ten or more. The chain recombines TRBV2 with TRBJ2-7; the D gene could be TRBD1 or TRBD2 (5 bases each). Trimming took 6 bases from V and 0 from J, leaving 12 bases between them. The length of the CDR3 is 14 residues. Germline V gene lookup returns CDR1 SNHLY and CDR2 FYNNEI. DNA for the CDR3: TGTGCCAGCAGGGGGACGGACCTCTCCTACGAGCAGTACTTC. Protein: CASRGTDLSYEQYF. Based on the CDR3 plus reference TRBV2 and TRBJ2-7, the full variable domain is EPEVTQTPSHQVTQMGQEVILRCVPISNHLYFYWYRQILGQKVEFLVSFYNNEISEKSEIFDDQFSVERPDGSNFTLKIRSTKLEDSAMYFCASRGTDLSYEQYFGPGTRLTVT.

The sample holds many counts of this clonotype. This chain connects TRBV20-1 to TRBJ1-1; D gene ambiguous. Trimming left V 0 bases short and J 5 bases short, with 19 bases between. The germline CDR1 and CDR2 sequences are DFQATT and SNEGSKA (reference sequence). This CDR3 spans 16 amino acids. The DNA for the CDR3 is TGCAGTGCTAGAGAGGACCGAGTTCTGTCGAGTACTGAAGCTTTCTTT. It encodes CSAREDRVLSSTEAFF.